Listed below are T cell receptor beta chains from one sample, sequenced in a study of read filtering for tumor transcriptome and immune sequencing. TCRdb used MiXCR to reprocess the reads, holding one entry per CDR3 protein. The data show 35,000 to 40,000 distinct CDR3 sequences, less than 15% seen once. Sequenced sample: a population of CD138-negative cells sorted from bone marrow. The receptors shown here come from a donor over 35 with multiple myeloma. The CDR3 runs from the conserved cysteine through the conserved F or W.

14	TRBJ2-3	TRBV7-9	CASSLQRGGDTQYF
13	TRBJ2-1	TRBV6-2/TRBV6-3	CASGLQEGNEQFF
17	TRBJ2-3	TRBV27	CASSLSFGLAVADTQYF
13	TRBJ1-1	TRBV14	CASSQTLVSEAFF
16	TRBJ2-3	TRBV2	CASSARVPAVTDTQYF
13	TRBJ2-7	TRBV12-3/TRBV12-4	CASSPTGDYEQYF
12	TRBJ1-1	TRBV20-1	CSAVQGNTEAFF
15	TRBJ2-4	TRBV9	CASSASTGTVNIQYF
15	TRBJ1-5	TRBV19	CASSKDRARNQPQHF
14	TRBJ2-7	TRBV27	CASSYGTGAYEQYF
13	TRBJ1-2	TRBV23-1	CASSQGAIYGYTF
14	TRBJ1-2	TRBV12-3/TRBV12-4	CASSLPQAPYGYTF
15	TRBJ1-5	TRBV4-2	CASSQGAGSNQPQHF
14	TRBJ1-4	TRBV5-1	CASSLGQQNEKLFF
15	TRBJ2-7	TRBV28	CASSPRDRRTYEQYF
17	TRBJ1-5	TRBV19	CATRGGAGSNSNQPQHF